The clone carrying this T cell receptor (beta chain) was seen repeatedly, ten times or more. The data belong to a study of T cell repertoires in cytomegalovirus infection. TCRdb reprocessed the reads with MiXCR, giving one entry per CDR3 protein. In the table there are fewer than 350,000 distinct CDR3 sequences, 9.5% of which are singletons. Germline lookup yields CDR1 SNHLY and CDR2 FYNNEI. Trimming took 10 bases from V and 3 from J, leaving 9 bases between them. This CDR3 is 12 amino acids long. This TCR was recovered from a human donor in good health (CMV status not recorded). Some clones in this sample may be carry-over from other donors' samples. Sequencing was performed on PBMCs. The V call is TRBV2, the J call TRBJ1-4; D call uncertain. The chain's CDR3 is CATEGANEKLFF. The CDR3 DNA is TGTGCCACTGAGGGAGCTAATGAAAAACTGTTTTTT.